The rows below give T cell receptor beta chains drawn from one sample of a study of blood T cells in healthy people across ages. TCRdb recomputed calls from the 5' RACE reads with MiXCR, one row per CDR3 protein. Seen here are around 1,500,000 distinct CDR3 sequences, 35% to 45% observed once, and the top ten hold approximately 7.9%. The material sequenced was blood. These receptors were obtained from a woman aged 18-29 years in good health. Both conserved end residues are part of each CDR3. The D gene is left open where the match is weak. Not all rows give a size; the values are once, few, many and, for expanded clones, a class.

DNA	CDR3	V	J	D	size
TGTGCCAGCAGCTTATCTCGGACGGCGAACACCGGGGAGCTGTTTTTT	CASSLSRTANTGELFF	TRBV11-2	TRBJ2-2	-	-
TGTGCCAGCAGTTACTCGGGGACTAGCGGCTACGAGCAGTACTTC	CASSYSGTSGYEQYF	TRBV6-5	TRBJ2-7	TRBD2	-
TGTGCCAGCGGGCGGGGGATGCACACAGATACGCAGTATTTT	CASGRGMHTDTQYF	TRBV9	TRBJ2-3	TRBD2	few
TGTGCCAGCAGTTTACTAGCGGGAGGACCCACGGGGGAGACCCAGTACTTC	CASSLLAGGPTGETQYF	TRBV12-3/TRBV12-4	TRBJ2-5	TRBD2	-
TGCAGCGTTGAAGATTGGGCAGATAGCACAGATACGCAGTATTTT	CSVEDWADSTDTQYF	TRBV29-1	TRBJ2-3	-	many
TGTGCCAGCAGCTTGGGGACAGGGAGAGGTGAAAAACTGTTTTTT	CASSLGTGRGEKLFF	TRBV7-2	TRBJ1-4	TRBD1	-
TGCAGTACCAACCCCCGCGGACAGGGGGCTTATGAGCAGTACTTC	CSTNPRGQGAYEQYF	TRBV20-1	TRBJ2-5	TRBD1	-
TGTGCCAGCAGCTTAGCGGCGGCGTCGTTTAATGGCTACACCTTC	CASSLAAASFNGYTF	TRBV7-2	TRBJ1-2	-	-
TGCGCCAGCAGCTTGGCCGGGCAGGAGAGTAATTCACCCCTCCACTTT	CASSLAGQESNSPLHF	TRBV5-1	TRBJ1-6	-	few
TGTGCCAGCAGTTACTCCGGGACAGGGTACAATGAGCAGTTCTTC	CASSYSGTGYNEQFF	TRBV6-6	TRBJ2-1	TRBD1	few
TGTGCCACCAGCAGAGATCAGACTAGCGAGGGGGAAGAGACCCAGTACTTC	CATSRDQTSEGEETQYF	TRBV15	TRBJ2-5	TRBD2	few
TGTGCCAGCAGTTCCGGGACTTTAAGGCAGTTCTTC	CASSSGTLRQFF	TRBV28	TRBJ2-1	-	few
TGTGCCACCAGCAGAGAGGATGAAGACGGACAGGGGAAAGGGTTTAAGCAGTTCTTC	CATSREDEDGQGKGFKQFF	TRBV15	TRBJ2-1	TRBD1	-
TGCAGTGCTACACCCGGTGGGGGAGGCTACACCTTC	CSATPGGGGYTF	TRBV20-1	TRBJ1-2	-	once
TGTGCCAGCAGTTTAGCCCCCACCGGGCAGTACTTC	CASSLAPTGQYF	TRBV12-3/TRBV12-4	TRBJ2-7	-	few
TGCGCCAGCAGCTTGTGGGCAGATGGGACTGAAGCTTTCTTT	CASSLWADGTEAFF	TRBV5-1	TRBJ1-1	-	-
TGTGCCAGCGGGGGTAGCAATCAGCCCCAGCATTTT	CASGGSNQPQHF	TRBV6-6	TRBJ1-5	-	-
TGTGCCAGCAGCCTCCGTGGGGGCTTCTACGAGCAGTACTTC	CASSLRGGFYEQYF	TRBV2	TRBJ2-7	-	many
TGTGCCAGCAGCCAAGAAGGGCCTAGCCCTGCCTACGAGCAGTACTTC	CASSQEGPSPAYEQYF	TRBV4-2	TRBJ2-7	-	few
TGCGCCAGCAGCCTCGACCCAGGAAATGAGCAGTTCTTC	CASSLDPGNEQFF	TRBV5-1	TRBJ2-1	-	few
TGCAGTGCTAGACTAGCGGGAGGGAATGAGCAGTTCTTC	CSARLAGGNEQFF	TRBV20-1	TRBJ2-1	TRBD2	many
TGCAGTGCTCATAGAGCGGCTCCTCGGGAGACCCAGTACTTC	CSAHRAAPRETQYF	TRBV20-1	TRBJ2-5	-	many
TGTGCCAGCAGCCGTGACAGGGGGTCCCCAGATACGCAGTATTTT	CASSRDRGSPDTQYF	TRBV28	TRBJ2-3	TRBD1	-
TGTGCCAGCAGTGAAGCGCCGGGGGTGCGGGGCTACACCTTC	CASSEAPGVRGYTF	TRBV6-1	TRBJ1-2	-	many
TGTGCCATCAGTGAGATCCACGGCCTCGGGGACAAAAACATTCAGTACTTC	CAISEIHGLGDKNIQYF	TRBV10-3	TRBJ2-4	-	-
TGTGCCAGCGGTCGACTAGCCGGGGAGCTGTTTTTT	CASGRLAGELFF	TRBV27	TRBJ2-2	-	once
TGCGCCAGCAGCTTCCGGGACACGGATGGCTACACCTTC	CASSFRDTDGYTF	TRBV5-1	TRBJ1-2	-	-
TGTGCCAGCAGCCCTGGACAGGTGGGCAATCAGCCCCAGCATTTT	CASSPGQVGNQPQHF	TRBV7-9	TRBJ1-5	TRBD1	few
TGTGCCACCACAGCGGCGGAAGAGCAGTACTTC	CATTAAEEQYF	TRBV2	TRBJ2-7	-	few
TGTGCCAGCAGTTACCGAAAACCGGGACTAGGGTTATCGGAGCAGTTCTTC	CASSYRKPGLGLSEQFF	TRBV6-2/TRBV6-3	TRBJ2-1	TRBD2	few
TGCGCCAGCAGCTTGCCAGACGGCTATGGCTACACCTTC	CASSLPDGYGYTF	TRBV5-1	TRBJ1-2	-	-
TGTGCCAGCAGTAGACTAGCGGGACAGAACACCGGGGGGCTGTTTTTT	CASSRLAGQNTGGLFF	TRBV27	TRBJ2-2	TRBD2	-
TGCAGCGTTGAAGGGCAGGGTTACTACGAGCAGTACTTC	CSVEGQGYYEQYF	TRBV29-1	TRBJ2-7	-	few
TGTGCCAGCACCCCGGGCGGCGGTGAAAAACTGTTTTTT	CASTPGGGEKLFF	TRBV27	TRBJ1-4	-	-
TGTGCCAGCAGCTCTACAGGGGATACGCAGTATTTT	CASSSTGDTQYF	TRBV7-2	TRBJ2-3	-	many
TGTGCCTGGAACAGGGCCACCGGGGAGCTGTTTTTT	CAWNRATGELFF	TRBV30	TRBJ2-2	-	-
TGCAGCGCTGTACCGGGGACGGTAGCTTCACCCCTCCACTTT	CSAVPGTVASPLHF	TRBV20-1	TRBJ1-6	-	few
TGCGCCAGCAGCAAAGAGCCAGGGTTTACTACTAATGAAAAACTGTTTTTT	CASSKEPGFTTNEKLFF	TRBV4-1	TRBJ1-4	-	-
TGCGCCAGCAGCTTGGTGGCGGGAGGGCTCTACAATGAGCAGTTCTTC	CASSLVAGGLYNEQFF	TRBV5-1	TRBJ2-1	TRBD2	few
TGTGCCAGTAGAGAGTTGGCACCGAACACTGAAGCTTTCTTT	CASRELAPNTEAFF	TRBV27	TRBJ1-1	-	few
TGTGCCATCAGTGAGTCTTTAGTCTCAGATACGCAGTATTTT	CAISESLVSDTQYF	TRBV10-3	TRBJ2-3	-	-
TGTGCCAGCAGAGGATTCACAGATACGCAGTATTTT	CASRGFTDTQYF	TRBV28	TRBJ2-3	-	few
TGTGCCAGCAGCTTTAGCGGGGGGAGCTCCTACAATGAGCAGTTCTTC	CASSFSGGSSYNEQFF	TRBV12-3/TRBV12-4	TRBJ2-1	TRBD2	many
TGTGCCAGCAGCTATGCAGCGAACACCGGGGAGCTGTTTTTT	CASSYAANTGELFF	TRBV4-2	TRBJ2-2	-	-
TGTGCCAGCAGCCAAGACCGGCGGGACGAGCAGTACTTC	CASSQDRRDEQYF	TRBV5-6	TRBJ2-7	-	few
TGTGCCAGCAGCTCTAACTCGAATGCCGGGGAGACCCAGTACTTC	CASSSNSNAGETQYF	TRBV11-2	TRBJ2-5	-	few
TGTGCCGCCGATCCGGGACAGGGGGCTGCTTATGGCTACACCTTC	CAADPGQGAAYGYTF	TRBV10-3	TRBJ1-2	TRBD1	many
TGTGCCACCAGTGACCCAGGGGACAACTCCTACAATGAGCAGTTCTTC	CATSDPGDNSYNEQFF	TRBV24-1	TRBJ2-1	-	-
TGTGCCAGCAGCTTGTACCTAAACATTCAGTACTTC	CASSLYLNIQYF	TRBV5-6	TRBJ2-4	-	-
TGTGCTAGCAGCCAAGGAACAGGGATGGGCGAGCAGTACTTC	CASSQGTGMGEQYF	TRBV7-7	TRBJ2-7	-	-
TGTGCCAGCAGCGGAGAGGTCACAGGGTCCGACACCTTC	CASSGEVTGSDTF	TRBV7-9	TRBJ1-2	-	-
TGTGCCAGCAGCCGGTCAGGGGGCGATGGCTGCACCTTC	CASSRSGGDGCTF	TRBV12-3/TRBV12-4	TRBJ1-2	TRBD1	-
TGTGCCAGCAGTTATGGCGCCCAAAGCGGGAGAAACGAGCAGTACTTC	CASSYGAQSGRNEQYF	TRBV12-3/TRBV12-4	TRBJ2-7	TRBD2	many
TGTGCCAGCAGTGGCCCCGAACCTTCAACTAATGAAAAACTGTTTTTT	CASSGPEPSTNEKLFF	TRBV2	TRBJ1-4	-	few
TGTGCCAGCAGTCCCGTGAGCGGGGGATACAATGAGCAGTTCTTC	CASSPVSGGYNEQFF	TRBV6-5	TRBJ2-1	TRBD2	-
TGCGCCAGCAGCCCCGCGGGGGCTATCGGCGAGCAGTACTTC	CASSPAGAIGEQYF	TRBV5-1	TRBJ2-7	-	-
TGTGCCAGCAGTGCCTACAGGGATAATCAGCCCCAGCATTTT	CASSAYRDNQPQHF	TRBV2	TRBJ1-5	-	-
TGCAGCGTTGTATCGGACAGAAATCAGCCCCAGCATTTT	CSVVSDRNQPQHF	TRBV29-1	TRBJ1-5	-	-
TGTGCCATGATAGAGCGGGAATCAACCTACAATGAGCAGTTCTTC	CAMIERESTYNEQFF	TRBV2	TRBJ2-1	TRBD2	-
TGCAGTGCTCCCGGGGCGGGTAGAGAGACCCAGTACTTC	CSAPGAGRETQYF	TRBV20-1	TRBJ2-5	-	-